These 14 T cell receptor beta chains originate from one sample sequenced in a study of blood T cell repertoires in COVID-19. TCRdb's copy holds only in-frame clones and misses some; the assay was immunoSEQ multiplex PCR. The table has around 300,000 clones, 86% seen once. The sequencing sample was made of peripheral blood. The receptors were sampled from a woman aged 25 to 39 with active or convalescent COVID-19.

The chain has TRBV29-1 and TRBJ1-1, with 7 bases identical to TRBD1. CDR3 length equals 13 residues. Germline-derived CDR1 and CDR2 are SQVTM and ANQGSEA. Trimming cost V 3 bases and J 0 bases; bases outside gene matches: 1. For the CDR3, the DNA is TGCAGCGTTGAGACAGGGATGAACACTGAAGCTTTCTTT. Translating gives CSVETGMNTEAFF.

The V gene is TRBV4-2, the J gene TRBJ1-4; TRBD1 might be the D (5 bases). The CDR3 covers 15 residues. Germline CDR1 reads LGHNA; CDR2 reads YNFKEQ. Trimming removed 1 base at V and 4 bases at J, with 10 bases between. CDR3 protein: CASSQGVQGNEKLFF. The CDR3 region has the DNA TGTGCCAGCAGCCAAGGGGTGCAGGGTAATGAAAAACTGTTTTTT.

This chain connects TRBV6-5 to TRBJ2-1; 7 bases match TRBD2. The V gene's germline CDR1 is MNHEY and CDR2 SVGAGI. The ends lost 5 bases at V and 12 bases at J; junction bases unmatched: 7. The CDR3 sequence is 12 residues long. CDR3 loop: CASSPGREGQFF. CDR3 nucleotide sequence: TGTGCCAGCAGTCCTGGCAGGGAGGGGCAGTTCTTC.

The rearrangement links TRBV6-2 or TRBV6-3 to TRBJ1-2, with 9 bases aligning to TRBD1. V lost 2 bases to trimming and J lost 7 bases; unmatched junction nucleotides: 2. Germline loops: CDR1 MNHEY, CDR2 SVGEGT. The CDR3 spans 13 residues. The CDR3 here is CASSYRTGAGYTF. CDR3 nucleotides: TGTGCCAGCAGTTACCGGACAGGGGCTGGCTACACCTTC.

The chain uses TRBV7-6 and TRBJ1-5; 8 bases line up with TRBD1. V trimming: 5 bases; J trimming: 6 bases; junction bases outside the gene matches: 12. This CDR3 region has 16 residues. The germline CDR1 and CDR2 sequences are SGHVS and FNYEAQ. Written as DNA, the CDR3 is TGTGCCAGCAGCCGAAGTACAGGGGGTTGGGGTCAGCCCCAGCATTTT. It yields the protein CASSRSTGGWGQPQHF.

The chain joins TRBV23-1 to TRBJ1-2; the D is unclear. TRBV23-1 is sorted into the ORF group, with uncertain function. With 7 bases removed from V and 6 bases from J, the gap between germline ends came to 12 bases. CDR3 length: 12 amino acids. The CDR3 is CASNLLLDGYTF. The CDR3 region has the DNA TGCGCCAGCAACCTTTTGTTAGATGGCTACACCTTC.

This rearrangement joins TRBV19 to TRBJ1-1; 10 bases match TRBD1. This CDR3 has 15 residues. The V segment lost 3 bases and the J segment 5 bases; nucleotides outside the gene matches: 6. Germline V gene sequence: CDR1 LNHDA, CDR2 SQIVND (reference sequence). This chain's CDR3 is CASSMTGGAGTEAFF. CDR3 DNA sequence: TGTGCCAGTAGTATGACAGGGGGCGCTGGTACTGAAGCTTTCTTT.

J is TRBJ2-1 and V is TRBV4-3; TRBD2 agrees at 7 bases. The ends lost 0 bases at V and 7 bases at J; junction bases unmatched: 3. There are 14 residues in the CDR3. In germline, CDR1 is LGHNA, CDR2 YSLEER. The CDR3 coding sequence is TGCGCCAGCAGCCAAGATCTGGGAGGGAATGAGCAGTTCTTC. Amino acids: CASSQDLGGNEQFF.

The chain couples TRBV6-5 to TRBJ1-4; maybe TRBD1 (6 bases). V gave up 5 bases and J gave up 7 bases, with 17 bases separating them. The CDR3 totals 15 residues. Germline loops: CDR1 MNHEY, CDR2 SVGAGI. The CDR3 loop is CASSRGAGMGEKLFF. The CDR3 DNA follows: TGTGCCAGCAGTCGGGGGGCAGGGATGGGTGAAAAACTGTTTTTT.

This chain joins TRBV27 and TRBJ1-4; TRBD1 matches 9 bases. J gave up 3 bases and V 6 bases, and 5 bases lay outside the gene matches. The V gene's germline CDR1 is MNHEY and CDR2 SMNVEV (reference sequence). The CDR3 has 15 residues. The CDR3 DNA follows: TGTGCCAGCAGGCCACAGGGGGCGGCTAATGAAAAACTGTTTTTT. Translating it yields CASRPQGAANEKLFF.

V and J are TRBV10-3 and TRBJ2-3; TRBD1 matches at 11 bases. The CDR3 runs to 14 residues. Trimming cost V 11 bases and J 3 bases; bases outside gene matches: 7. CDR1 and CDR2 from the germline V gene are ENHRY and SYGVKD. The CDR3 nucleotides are TGTGCCTCCCAGGGGACAGGGGGTACAGATACGCAGTATTTT. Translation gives CASQGTGGTDTQYF.

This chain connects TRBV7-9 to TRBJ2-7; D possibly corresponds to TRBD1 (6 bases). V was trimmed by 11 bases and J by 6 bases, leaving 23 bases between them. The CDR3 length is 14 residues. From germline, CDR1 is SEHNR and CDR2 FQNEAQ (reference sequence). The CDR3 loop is CASSFAQGYTEQYF. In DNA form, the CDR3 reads TGTGCCTCGAGCTTTGCACAGGGATATACCGAGCAGTACTTC.

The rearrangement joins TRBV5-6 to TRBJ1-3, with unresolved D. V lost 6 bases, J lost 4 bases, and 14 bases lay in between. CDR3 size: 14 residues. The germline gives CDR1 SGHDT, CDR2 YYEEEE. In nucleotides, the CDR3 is TGTGCCAGCAAACGTAGCATTAGGGGAAACACCATATATTTT. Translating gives CASKRSIRGNTIYF.

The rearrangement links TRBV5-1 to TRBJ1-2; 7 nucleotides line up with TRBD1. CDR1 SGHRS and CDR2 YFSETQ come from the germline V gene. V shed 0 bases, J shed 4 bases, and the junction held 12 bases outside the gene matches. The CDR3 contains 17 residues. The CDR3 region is CASSLGGGGDYFYGYTF. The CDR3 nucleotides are TGCGCCAGCAGCTTGGGTGGAGGGGGCGACTACTTCTATGGCTACACCTTC.